This TCR beta chain stems from a study of blood T cell repertoires in COVID-19. Study-level information: The study drew acute and convalescent COVID-19 samples from the United States, Italy and Spain. From T cells, B-cell-depleted T cells, or PBMCs came the material, which was cDNA or gDNA.

V was clipped by 2 bases and J by 4 bases; unmatched bases: 1. The CDR3 is made up of 14 amino acids. Germline lookup yields CDR1 MNHEY and CDR2 SMNVEV (reference sequence). Seattle researchers signed up patients amid active infection and tracked them longitudinally. In the authors' workflow: Scientists estimated how many nucleated cells there were by amplifying reference gene primers. Here immunoSEQ multiplex PCR was the method, and the copy in TCRdb shows in-frame clones only, minus some. The V and J calls and clone size were taken over from that table, and D and trimming were inferred from the DNA. This table holds under 350,000 clones, 80% to 95% found once.

This receptor was identified in a woman aged 25 to 39 with COVID-19, enrolled during active disease. The chain is built from TRBV27 and TRBJ2-2; 7 positions agree with TRBD2. Sequencing input: peripheral blood. This CDR3 is CASSLRTSTGELFF. The CDR3 bases are TGTGCCAGCAGTTTAAGGACTAGCACCGGGGAGCTGTTTTTT.